The T cell receptor beta chain under discussion was sequenced for a study of cytomegalovirus exposure and HLA in healthy donors. Study-level results: An analysis was carried out at a later point. It showed that HLA-associated TCR beta chains were more clonally expanded than equally common non-associated chains. Being indistinguishable, some V segments were excluded, TRBV6-2 and TRBV6-3 among them. The majority of CMV-associated TCR beta chains were reported as apparently HLA-restricted in a later analysis.

As to this clone: Its antigen remains unidentified.

The CDR3 is 15 residues long. V lost 6 bases to trimming and J lost 5 bases; unmatched junction nucleotides: 11. Germline loops: CDR1 KGHSH, CDR2 LQKENI. Use of 60 Vbeta and 13 Jbeta primers characterized the PCR. The assay was immunoSEQ multiplex PCR, and TCRdb's table has in-frame clones only and misses some. This sample's table reports about 130,000 clones. The receptor was derived from a woman in her forties in good health and CMV-seronegative. The genes are TRBV18 and TRBJ1-2, with TRBD1 matching over 8 bases. Sequenced material: PBMCs. The CDR3 region has the DNA TGTGCCAGCTCCCTCGAACAGGGGGGATTTTATGGCTACACCTTC. This translates into CASSLEQGGFYGYTF.